The 22 T cell receptor beta chains below all came from one sample that was sequenced in a study of naive and memory T cell subsets. Amplification of ligated cDNA took four PCR rounds with SP2 and nested alpha and beta constant primers. MiXCR, run by TCRdb on the 5' RACE reads, gives a single entry per CDR3 protein. Here the sample spans about 48,000 distinct CDR3 sequences, about 4.5% being singletons. An oligonucleotide containing a UMI was ligated to the 3' end of TCR cDNA. These receptors came from a female donor in good health.

This clonotype was seen at least ten times. The chain carries TRBV12-3 or TRBV12-4 and TRBJ1-2; the D gene is possibly TRBD1 (5 bases). Deletions cut 8 bases from V and 2 bases from J, with 15 bases between. CDR3 size: 14 residues. The CDR3 protein is CASGAGDFNYGYTF. CDR3 sequence (DNA): TGTGCCAGCGGGGCAGGAGACTTCAACTATGGCTACACCTTC.

This clonotype has more than one count but fewer than ten. This rearrangement joins TRBV5-1 to TRBJ2-2; no reliable D call. This CDR3 spans 15 amino acids. V was pared by 1 base and J by 4 bases, with 11 bases between. In germline, CDR1 is SGHRS, CDR2 YFSETQ. CDR3 loop: CASSLLRVGTGELFF. CDR3 bases: TGCGCCAGCAGCTTGTTGCGTGTGGGCACCGGGGAGCTGTTTTTT. Complete variable domain (other parts from reference TRBV5-1 and TRBJ2-2): KAGVTQTPRYLIKTRGQQVTLSCSPISGHRSVSWYQQTPGQGLQFLFEYFSETQRNKGNFPGRFSGRQFSNSRSEMNVSTLELGDSALYLCASSLLRVGTGELFFGEGSRLTVL.

This clonotype was seen more than once but under ten times. The chain recombines TRBV7-3 with TRBJ1-1; tentatively, D is TRBD1 (5 bases). Germline V gene data show CDR1 as SGHTA and CDR2 as FQGTGA. CDR3 length equals 15 residues. V gave up 2 bases and J gave up 0 bases, with 10 bases separating them. The CDR3 nucleotides are TGTGCCAGCAGCTTAGGGGGGACCATGAACACTGAAGCTTTCTTT. Protein: CASSLGGTMNTEAFF.

There are many counts of this clonotype. The chain couples TRBV29-1 to TRBJ1-2; 8 bases are shared with TRBD1. Trimming removed 3 bases from V and 7 bases from J; junction bases left unmatched: 4. In germline, CDR1 is SQVTM, CDR2 ANQGSEA. The CDR3 is 12 residues long. This CDR3 is CSVEDRAGGYTF. The CDR3 coding sequence is TGCAGCGTTGAGGACAGGGCGGGTGGCTACACCTTC.

This clonotype was recorded at least ten times. The chain has TRBV7-2 and TRBJ1-4; TRBD1 might be the D (5 bases). The CDR3 totals 12 residues. The germline V and J ends were trimmed by 3 bases and 15 bases, with 14 bases remaining between them. Germline V lookup: CDR1 SGHTA, CDR2 FQGNSA. CDR3 protein: CASSFVTGGVFF. CDR3 DNA sequence: TGTGCCAGCAGCTTTGTGACCGGGGGAGTGTTTTTT.

The V and J genes are TRBV6-5 and TRBJ2-1; D remains unclear. Trimming shortened V by 1 base and J by 3 bases, and 16 bases separated the two germline ends. There are 17 residues in the CDR3. The germline CDR1 and CDR2 sequences are MNHEY and SVGAGI. CDR3 loop: CASSYFGGSFSYNEQFF. The CDR3 DNA follows: TGTGCCAGCAGTTACTTTGGCGGTAGTTTTAGCTACAATGAGCAGTTCTTC.

This chain joins TRBV2 and TRBJ1-1; the match to TRBD1 covers 7 bases. V dropped 7 bases and J dropped 5; count of bases not matched to a gene: 10. The CDR3 length is 14 residues. Germline V gene data show CDR1 as SNHLY and CDR2 as FYNNEI. The CDR3 region has the DNA TGTGCCAGCACCCTCAGGGGGGGGGGGACTGAAGCTTTCTTT. Translation: CASTLRGGGTEAFF.

J is TRBJ2-2 and V is TRBV19; 10 nucleotides line up with TRBD2. Germline loops: CDR1 LNHDA, CDR2 SQIVND (reference sequence). CDR3 size: 15 residues. The J segment lost 0 bases and the V segment lost 11 bases, leaving 6 bases of the junction unmatched. CDR3 sequence (DNA): TGTGCCTGCTGCCTAGCGGGAGCGAACACCGGGGAGCTGTTTTTT. This codes for CACCLAGANTGELFF.

This clonotype was found many times. The genes are TRBV28 and TRBJ2-7; weak D call: TRBD1 (6 bases). The germline CDR1 and CDR2 sequences are MDHEN and SYDVKM. V lost 6 bases, J lost 2 bases, and 11 bases lay in between. The CDR3 extends over 13 amino acids. The CDR3 here is CASSYRVPYEQYF. CDR3 nucleotides: TGTGCCAGCAGCTACAGGGTACCCTACGAGCAGTACTTC.

This clonotype was seen repeatedly, ten times or more. This chain links TRBV5-6 with TRBJ2-1; D is perhaps TRBD2 (6 bases). Germline V lookup: CDR1 SGHDT, CDR2 YYEEEE. Trimming removed 1 base at V and 4 bases at J, with 9 bases between. This CDR3 is 14 amino acids long. CDR3 nucleotide sequence: TGTGCCAGCAGCTTGAGGCGGGGATACAATGAGCAGTTCTTC. As protein: CASSLRRGYNEQFF.

This clonotype was recorded at least ten times. V and J are TRBV6-6 and TRBJ1-2; no reliable D call. Trimming shortened V by 6 bases and J by 4 bases, and 15 bases separated the two germline ends. The CDR3 loop spans 14 amino acids. Germline loops: CDR1 MNHNY, CDR2 SVGAGI (reference sequence). CDR3 protein: CASRLDPGIYGYTF. As DNA, the CDR3 is TGTGCCAGCAGACTAGACCCGGGGATCTATGGCTACACCTTC.

Ten or more counts support this clonotype. The chain is built from TRBV19 and TRBJ2-4, with 12 bases identical to TRBD2. Trimming at V came to 5 bases and at J to 1 base, leaving 6 bases not matched to a gene. This CDR3 has 17 amino acids. Germline V gene data show CDR1 as LNHDA and CDR2 as SQIVND (reference sequence). The CDR3 protein is CASSPLAGGTAKNIQYF. The DNA of the CDR3 is TGTGCCAGTAGTCCACTAGCGGGAGGTACGGCCAAAAACATTCAGTACTTC.

This clonotype has ten or more counts. The chain employs TRBV6-2 or TRBV6-3 and TRBJ2-2; D not certain. The CDR3 consists of 14 residues. Germline loops: CDR1 MNHEY, CDR2 SVGEGT. V dropped 4 bases and J dropped 0 bases, with 6 bases sitting between them. In nucleotides, the CDR3 is TGTGCCAGCAGTTTTCTAGCGAACACCGGGGAGCTGTTTTTT. The encoded protein is CASSFLANTGELFF.

This clonotype was recorded many times. V is TRBV20-1 and J is TRBJ2-3; D perhaps matches TRBD1 (5 bases). The CDR3 has 13 residues. Trimming removed 7 bases from V and 14 bases from J, with 25 bases in between. Germline CDR1 and CDR2: DFQATT and SNEGSKA (reference sequence). DNA of the CDR3: TGCAGTGTACACGAGACAGCGACTTTACGGCCGTATTTT. Protein product: CSVHETATLRPYF.

This clonotype was counted many times. The V call is TRBV21-1, the J call TRBJ2-5; the D call in the table, TRBD2, was not verified against the DNA. TRBV21-1 is given as a pseudogene. The CDR3 extends over 17 amino acids. The CDR3 DNA reads as TGTGCCAGCAGCATTGGGGGACTAGCGGGACTCCAAGAGACCCAGTACTTC. Encoded protein: CASSIGGLAGLQETQYF.

This clonotype was counted at least ten times. The chain couples TRBV18 to TRBJ2-3; D is uncertain. This CDR3 has 14 amino acids. Trimming took off 4 bases at V and 0 bases at J, with 8 bases between the two ends. Looked up from germline, CDR1 is KGHSH and CDR2 is LQKENI. For the CDR3, the DNA is TGTGCCAGCTCACTACGGGCTAGCACAGATACGCAGTATTTT. Encoded protein: CASSLRASTDTQYF.

This clonotype was seen more than once but under ten times. V and J are TRBV6-2 or TRBV6-3 and TRBJ1-4; tentatively, D is TRBD1 (5 bases). The CDR3 is 14 amino acids. V dropped 6 bases and J dropped 0 bases, with 8 bases sitting between them. Germline assignment: CDR1 MNHEY and CDR2 SVGEGT. The CDR3 protein is CASSMTATNEKLFF. CDR3 sequence (DNA): TGTGCCAGCAGCATGACAGCAACTAATGAAAAACTGTTTTTT.

This clonotype showed up many times. V and J are TRBV11-2 and TRBJ2-2; 12 bases are a match to TRBD1. The CDR3 consists of 15 residues. The V gene's germline CDR1 is SGHAT and CDR2 FQNNGV. Germline trimming cut 3 bases from V and 6 bases from J; bases unmatched to any gene: 2. Here the CDR3 reads CASSFGTGGSGELFF. The CDR3 region has the DNA TGTGCCAGCAGCTTCGGGACAGGGGGCTCCGGGGAGCTGTTTTTT.

This clonotype was detected ten times or more. The chain joins TRBV5-1 to TRBJ1-1; no definite D call. V was pared by 0 bases and J by 4 bases, with 16 bases between. The CDR3 loop spans 16 amino acids. Germline loops: CDR1 SGHRS, CDR2 YFSETQ. This CDR3 is CASSLAQLFRGTEAFF. DNA of the CDR3: TGCGCCAGCAGCTTGGCACAGCTGTTTCGGGGCACTGAAGCTTTCTTT.

The V and J genes are TRBV10-2 and TRBJ1-1; 9 bases line up with TRBD1. V shed 2 bases and J 1 base; nucleotides not matched to a gene: 2. Germline V gene data show CDR1 as WSHSY and CDR2 as SAAADI. The CDR3 covers 15 residues. CDR3 in DNA: TGCGCCAGCAGTGAGCCGGGACAGGGGAACACTGAAGCTTTCTTT. Encoded protein: CASSEPGQGNTEAFF.

There are many counts of this clonotype. The chain uses TRBV9 and TRBJ2-5, with D unresolved. This CDR3 has 17 residues. Germline CDR1 reads SGDLS; CDR2 reads YYNGEE. V lost 0 bases and J 5 bases, leaving 20 bases between the germline ends. Here the CDR3 reads CASSVGDPSRDVETQYF. Written as DNA, the CDR3 is TGTGCCAGCAGCGTAGGAGACCCAAGTAGAGACGTTGAGACCCAGTACTTC.

This clonotype has ten or more counts. The CDR3: CASRRDRGIDGNTIYF. The CDR3 DNA sequence: TGTGCCAGCCGTCGGGACAGGGGGATAGATGGAAACACCATATATTTT. The chain joins TRBV6-5 to TRBJ1-3, with 11 bases lining up with TRBD1. This CDR3 region has 16 residues. The germline V gene encodes CDR1 MNHEY and CDR2 SVGAGI. With 8 bases clipped from V and 3 bases from J, the junction kept 9 bases outside the gene matches.